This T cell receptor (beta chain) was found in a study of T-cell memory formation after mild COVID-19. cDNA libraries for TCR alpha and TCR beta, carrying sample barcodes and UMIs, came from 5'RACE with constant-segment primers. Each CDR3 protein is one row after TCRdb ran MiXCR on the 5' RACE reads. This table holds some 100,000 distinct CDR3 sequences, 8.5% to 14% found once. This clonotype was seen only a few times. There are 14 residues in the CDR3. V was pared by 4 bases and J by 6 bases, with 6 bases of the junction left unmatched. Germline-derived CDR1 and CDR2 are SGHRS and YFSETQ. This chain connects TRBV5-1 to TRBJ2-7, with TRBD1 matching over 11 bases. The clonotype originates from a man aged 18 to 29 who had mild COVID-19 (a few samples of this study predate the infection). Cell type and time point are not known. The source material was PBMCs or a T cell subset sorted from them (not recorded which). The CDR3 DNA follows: TGCGCCAGCAGCGAGGGACAGGGGGTCCGCGAGCAGTACTTC. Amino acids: CASSEGQGVREQYF.